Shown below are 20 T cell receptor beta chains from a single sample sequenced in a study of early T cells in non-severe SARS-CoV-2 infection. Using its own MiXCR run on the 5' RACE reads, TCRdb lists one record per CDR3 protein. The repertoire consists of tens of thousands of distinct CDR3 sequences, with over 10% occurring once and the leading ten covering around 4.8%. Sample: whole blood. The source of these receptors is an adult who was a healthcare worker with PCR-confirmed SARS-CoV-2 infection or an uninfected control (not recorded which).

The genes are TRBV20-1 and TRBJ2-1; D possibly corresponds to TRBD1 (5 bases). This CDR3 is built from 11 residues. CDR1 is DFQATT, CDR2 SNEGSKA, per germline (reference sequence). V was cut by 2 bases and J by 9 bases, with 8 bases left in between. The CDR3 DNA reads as TGCAGTGCTAGAAAGGACACTGAGCAGTTCTTC. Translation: CSARKDTEQFF.

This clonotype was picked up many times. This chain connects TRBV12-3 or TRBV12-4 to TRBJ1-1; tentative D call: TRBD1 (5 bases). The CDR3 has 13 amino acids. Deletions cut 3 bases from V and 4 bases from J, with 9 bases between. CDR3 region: CASSLGQGTEAFF. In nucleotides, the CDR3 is TGTGCCAGCAGTTTGGGGCAGGGCACTGAAGCTTTCTTT.

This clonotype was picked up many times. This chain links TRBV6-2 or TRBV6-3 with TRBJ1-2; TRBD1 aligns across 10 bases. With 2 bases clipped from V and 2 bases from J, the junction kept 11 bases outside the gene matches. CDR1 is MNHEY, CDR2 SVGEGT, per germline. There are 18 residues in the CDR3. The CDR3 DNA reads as TGTGCCAGCAGTTACCGAAACGTACCGGGACAGGGGAACTATGGCTACACCTTC. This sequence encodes CASSYRNVPGQGNYGYTF.

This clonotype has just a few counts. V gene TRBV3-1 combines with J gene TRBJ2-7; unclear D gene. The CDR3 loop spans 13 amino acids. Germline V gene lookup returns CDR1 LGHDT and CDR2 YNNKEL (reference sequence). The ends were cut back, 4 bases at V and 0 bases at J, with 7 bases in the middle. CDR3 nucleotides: TGTGCCAGCAGCCCGTTCCGCTCCTACGAGCAGTACTTC. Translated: CASSPFRSYEQYF.

For the CDR3, the DNA is TGCAGCGGGACCGGGACAGGGGTCCCATATGAGCAGTTCTTC. Amino acid sequence: CSGTGTGVPYEQFF. V gene TRBV29-1 combines with J gene TRBJ2-1; 10 bases match TRBD1. The V gene's germline CDR1 is SQVTM and CDR2 ANQGSEA. V trimming: 7 bases; J trimming: 8 bases; junction bases outside the gene matches: 11. There are 14 residues in the CDR3.

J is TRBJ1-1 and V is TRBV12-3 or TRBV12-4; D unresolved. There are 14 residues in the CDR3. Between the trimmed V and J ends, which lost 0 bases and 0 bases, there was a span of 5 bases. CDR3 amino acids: CASSLAGMNTEAFF. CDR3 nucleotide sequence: TGTGCCAGCAGTTTAGCCGGGATGAACACTGAAGCTTTCTTT.

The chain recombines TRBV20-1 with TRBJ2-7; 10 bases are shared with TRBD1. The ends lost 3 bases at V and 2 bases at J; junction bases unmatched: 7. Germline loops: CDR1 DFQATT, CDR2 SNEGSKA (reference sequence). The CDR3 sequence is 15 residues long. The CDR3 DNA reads TGCAGTGCTAGGCTGGGACAGGGGCGGCCCTACGAGCAGTACTTC. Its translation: CSARLGQGRPYEQYF.

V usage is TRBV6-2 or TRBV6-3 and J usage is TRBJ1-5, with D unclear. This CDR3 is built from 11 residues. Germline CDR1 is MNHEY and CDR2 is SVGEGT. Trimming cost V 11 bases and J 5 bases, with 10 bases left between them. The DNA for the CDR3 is TGTGCCCGATACAGTGATCAGCCCCAGCATTTT. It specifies CARYSDQPQHF.

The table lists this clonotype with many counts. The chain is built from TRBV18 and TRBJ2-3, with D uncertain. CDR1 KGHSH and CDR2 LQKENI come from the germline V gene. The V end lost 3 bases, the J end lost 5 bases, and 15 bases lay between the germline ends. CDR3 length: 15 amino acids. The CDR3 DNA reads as TGTGCCAGCTCACCTCTACCTGGGCTGGGAGATACGCAGTATTTT. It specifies CASSPLPGLGDTQYF.

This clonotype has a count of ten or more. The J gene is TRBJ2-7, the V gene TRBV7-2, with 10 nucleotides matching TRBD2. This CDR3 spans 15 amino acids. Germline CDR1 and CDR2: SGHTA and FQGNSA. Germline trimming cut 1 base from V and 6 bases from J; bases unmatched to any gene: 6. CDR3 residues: CASSLVPLAGTEQYF. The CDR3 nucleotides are TGTGCCAGCAGCTTAGTCCCACTAGCGGGGACCGAGCAGTACTTC.

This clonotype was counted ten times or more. The CDR3 reads CASSVAGLNTEAFF. The CDR3 nucleotides are TGTGCCAGCAGCGTGGCAGGATTGAACACTGAAGCTTTCTTT. The rearrangement uses TRBV9 and TRBJ1-1; D is unclear. The V end lost 2 bases, the J end lost 0 bases, and 8 bases lay between the germline ends. CDR3 length: 14 amino acids. Germline V gene lookup returns CDR1 SGDLS and CDR2 YYNGEE.

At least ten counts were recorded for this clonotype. CDR3 sequence (DNA): TGTGCCAGCAGTCTCTTGGGGGTGGCTAATGAAAAACTGTTTTTT. Translation gives CASSLLGVANEKLFF. The V and J genes are TRBV12-3 or TRBV12-4 and TRBJ1-4, with a possible D match to TRBD1 (5 bases). V was clipped by 5 bases and J by 3 bases, with 13 bases between them. The CDR3 consists of 15 residues.

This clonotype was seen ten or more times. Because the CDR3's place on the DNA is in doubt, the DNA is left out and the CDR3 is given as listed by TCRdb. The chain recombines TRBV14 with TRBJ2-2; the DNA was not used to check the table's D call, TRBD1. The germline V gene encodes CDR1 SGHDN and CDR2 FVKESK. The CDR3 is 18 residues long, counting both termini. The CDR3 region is CASSQDKGRLRTPGSCFF.

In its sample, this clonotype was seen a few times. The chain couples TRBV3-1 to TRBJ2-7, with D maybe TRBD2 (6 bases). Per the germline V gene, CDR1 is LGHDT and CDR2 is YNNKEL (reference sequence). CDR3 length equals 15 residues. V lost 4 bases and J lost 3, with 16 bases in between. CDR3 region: CASSPTSRTDYEQYF. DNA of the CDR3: TGTGCCAGCAGCCCCACTAGCAGGACTGACTACGAGCAGTACTTC.

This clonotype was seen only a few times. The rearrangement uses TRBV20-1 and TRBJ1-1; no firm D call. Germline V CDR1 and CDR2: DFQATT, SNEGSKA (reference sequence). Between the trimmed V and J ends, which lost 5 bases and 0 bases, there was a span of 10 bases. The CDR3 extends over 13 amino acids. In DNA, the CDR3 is TGCAGTGCTGTCGTAACCATGAACACTGAAGCTTTCTTT. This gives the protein CSAVVTMNTEAFF.

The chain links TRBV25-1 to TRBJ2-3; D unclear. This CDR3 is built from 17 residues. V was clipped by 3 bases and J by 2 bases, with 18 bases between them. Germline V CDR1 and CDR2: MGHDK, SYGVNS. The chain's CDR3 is CASSDRNSRRFTDTQYF. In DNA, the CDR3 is TGTGCCAGCAGTGATCGTAATAGCAGGCGGTTCACAGATACGCAGTATTTT.

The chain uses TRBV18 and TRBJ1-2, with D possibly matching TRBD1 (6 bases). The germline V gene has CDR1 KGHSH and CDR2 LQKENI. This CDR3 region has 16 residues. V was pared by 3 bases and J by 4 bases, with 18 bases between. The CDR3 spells CASSPDRSPSSYGYTF. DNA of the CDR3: TGTGCCAGCTCACCGGACAGAAGTCCATCTTCCTATGGCTACACCTTC. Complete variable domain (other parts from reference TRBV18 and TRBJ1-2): NAGVMQNPRHLVRRRGQEARLRCSPMKGHSHVYWYRQLPEEGLKFMVYLQKENIIDESGMPKERFSAEFPKEGPSILRIQQVVRGDSAAYFCASSPDRSPSSYGYTFGSGTRLTVV.

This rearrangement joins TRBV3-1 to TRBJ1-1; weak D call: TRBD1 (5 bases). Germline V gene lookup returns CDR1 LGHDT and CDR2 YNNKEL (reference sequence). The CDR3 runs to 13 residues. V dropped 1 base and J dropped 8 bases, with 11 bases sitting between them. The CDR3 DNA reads TGTGCCAGCAGCCAAGGGCTCCAGGGAGAAGCTTTCTTT. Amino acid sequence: CASSQGLQGEAFF.

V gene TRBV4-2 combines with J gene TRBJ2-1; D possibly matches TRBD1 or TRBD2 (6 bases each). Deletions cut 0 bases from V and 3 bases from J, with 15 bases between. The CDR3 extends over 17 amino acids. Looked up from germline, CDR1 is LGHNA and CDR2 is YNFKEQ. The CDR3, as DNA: TGTGCCAGCAGCCAAGATAGGACCGGGGGCAGCTACAATGAGCAGTTCTTC. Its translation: CASSQDRTGGSYNEQFF.

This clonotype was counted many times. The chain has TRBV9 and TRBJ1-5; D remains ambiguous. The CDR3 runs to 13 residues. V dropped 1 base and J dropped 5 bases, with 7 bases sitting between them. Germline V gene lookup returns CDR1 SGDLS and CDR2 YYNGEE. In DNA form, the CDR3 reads TGTGCCAGCAGCGTAAGTTGGGATCAGCCCCAGCATTTT. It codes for CASSVSWDQPQHF.